The T cell receptor beta chain under discussion was sequenced for a study of T cells after yellow fever vaccination. One entry per CDR3 protein results from TCRdb running MiXCR on the 5' RACE reads. The profile covers some 290,000 distinct CDR3 sequences, with roughly 10% appearing a single time and 3.3% taken by the ten largest. The V gene's germline CDR1 is MGHRA and CDR2 YSYEKL. This CDR3 spans 17 amino acids. Germline trimming cut 5 bases from V and 6 bases from J; bases unmatched to any gene: 14. The TCR was taken from a man between 18 and 29 years old who received the YFV17D yellow fever vaccine. The source was CD4+ T cells sorted from PBMCs, collected 45 days after the yellow fever booster vaccination. The V and J genes are TRBV4-1 and TRBJ1-5; 9 nucleotides match TRBD1. This chain's CDR3 is CASSENRRDRVFQPQHF. The CDR3 region has the DNA TGCGCCAGCAGCGAAAATAGGAGGGACAGGGTTTTTCAGCCCCAGCATTTT.